The 30 T cell receptor beta chains below come from one sample, sequenced in a study of T cells after yellow fever vaccination. Each CDR3 protein gets one entry after TCRdb re-called the 5' RACE reads with MiXCR. Here the sample spans fewer than 400,000 distinct CDR3 sequences, 6.2% being singletons. Sequencing used PBMCs, obtained 5 days after the yellow fever booster vaccination. The receptors were sampled from a man younger than 40 who received the YFV17D yellow fever vaccine.

This clonotype was seen only a few times. The rearrangement uses TRBV20-1 and TRBJ2-1; 10 bases match TRBD2. This CDR3 is built from 15 residues. Trimming took 6 bases from V and 4 from J; bases not matched to a gene: 9. CDR1 is DFQATT, CDR2 SNEGSKA, per germline (reference sequence). CDR3 amino acids: CSATSGTSAYNEQFF. In DNA, the CDR3 is TGCAGTGCCACCTCCGGGACTAGCGCTTACAATGAGCAGTTCTTC.

The rearrangement uses TRBV2 and TRBJ2-5; D call uncertain. Trimming took 4 bases from V and 5 from J, leaving 17 bases between them. CDR1 and CDR2 from the germline V gene are SNHLY and FYNNEI. CDR3 length: 15 residues. The CDR3 spells CASSVGPEKGETQYF. CDR3 nucleotides: TGTGCCAGCAGTGTTGGCCCCGAAAAAGGCGAGACCCAGTACTTC.

This clonotype was counted ten times or more. The chain recombines TRBV29-1 with TRBJ2-1, with 9 bases fitting TRBD2. Germline-derived CDR1 and CDR2 are SQVTM and ANQGSEA. CDR3 length: 12 amino acids. J lost 5 bases, V lost 7 bases, and 3 bases had no gene match. CDR3 sequence reads: CSGGLAHNEQFF. For the CDR3, the DNA is TGCAGCGGGGGACTAGCCCACAATGAGCAGTTCTTC.

This clonotype appeared a few times. The CDR3: CASSSLGQGAHQPQHF. In DNA form, the CDR3 reads TGTGCCAGCAGCTCCTTAGGGCAGGGGGCACATCAGCCCCAGCATTTT. V is TRBV6-1 and J is TRBJ1-5; 8 bases match TRBD1. The CDR3 is 16 amino acids. Per germline, CDR1 MNHNS and CDR2 SASEGT. The junction had 12 bases not matched to a gene; V was cut back by 6 bases and J by 5 bases.

This clonotype has at least ten counts. The rearrangement joins TRBV7-3 to TRBJ2-3; 9 bases fit TRBD1. Germline V gene lookup returns CDR1 SGHTA and CDR2 FQGTGA. After removal of 5 bases from V and 1 base from J, the junction contained 16 bases not matched to a gene. This CDR3 comprises 19 residues. CDR3 in amino acids: CASSPRGTGMLEGTDTQYF. The CDR3 bases are TGTGCCAGCAGCCCAAGGGGGACAGGGATGCTCGAGGGCACAGATACGCAGTATTTT.

This clonotype was detected many times. This chain uses TRBV12-3 or TRBV12-4 with TRBJ2-7, with 10 bases matching TRBD2. CDR3 size: 13 residues. With 5 bases clipped from V and 5 bases from J, the junction kept 3 bases outside the gene matches. The CDR3: CASSSGRADEQYF. CDR3 nucleotides: TGTGCCAGCAGTAGCGGGAGGGCTGACGAGCAGTACTTC.

The chain employs TRBV5-4 and TRBJ2-3, with 7 positions matching TRBD2. After removal of 4 bases from V and 5 bases from J, the junction contained 7 bases not matched to a gene. The CDR3 loop spans 14 amino acids. Germline loops: CDR1 SGHNT, CDR2 YYREEE (reference sequence). In DNA, the CDR3 is TGTGCCAGCAGCCTGGAGGGACTACGAGATACGCAGTATTTT. This translates into CASSLEGLRDTQYF.

CDR3 amino acids: CSAAFGNTIYF. CDR3 nucleotide sequence: TGCAGTGCCGCCTTCGGAAACACCATATATTTT. The chain couples TRBV20-1 to TRBJ1-3; the D is unclear. The length of the CDR3 is 11 residues. CDR1 is DFQATT and CDR2 is SNEGSKA in the germline V gene (reference sequence). Trimming pared 6 bases from V and 4 bases from J, leaving 7 bases between.

The rearrangement links TRBV25-1 to TRBJ2-7; 7 nucleotides align to TRBD1. V was clipped by 7 bases and J by 7 bases; unmatched bases: 7. Germline lookup yields CDR1 MGHDK and CDR2 SYGVNS. The CDR3 totals 12 residues. Here the CDR3 reads CASTDREWEQYF. Here the CDR3 DNA reads TGTGCCAGCACAGACAGGGAGTGGGAGCAGTACTTC.

The rearrangement links TRBV29-1 to TRBJ2-1; TRBD2 aligns across 9 bases. From germline, CDR1 is SQVTM and CDR2 ANQGSEA. The V and J ends lost 6 bases and 0 bases, in that order; junction bases with no gene match: 24. The CDR3 has 21 amino acids. Here the CDR3 reads CSVQGTSSRIRPESSYNEQFF. The DNA of the CDR3 is TGCAGCGTGCAGGGGACTAGCTCCCGAATCCGGCCCGAAAGCTCCTACAATGAGCAGTTCTTC.

This clonotype has just a few counts. V is TRBV6-6 and J is TRBJ1-5; the match to TRBD1 covers 9 bases. The V and J ends lost 8 bases and 6 bases, in that order; junction bases with no gene match: 2. The length of the CDR3 is 12 residues. In germline, CDR1 is MNHNY, CDR2 SVGAGI (reference sequence). CDR3 bases: TGTGCCAGCGGGACAGGGAGTCAGCCCCAGCATTTT. This gives the protein CASGTGSQPQHF.

The sample holds a few counts of this clonotype. V usage is TRBV20-1 and J usage is TRBJ2-3; D unclear. The CDR3 runs to 14 residues. The ends were cut back, 3 bases at V and 0 bases at J, with 10 bases in the middle. CDR1 and CDR2 (germline): DFQATT, SNEGSKA (reference sequence). CDR3 amino acids: CSASPRASTDTQYF. Written as DNA, the CDR3 is TGCAGTGCTAGCCCCCGGGCTAGCACAGATACGCAGTATTTT.

The rearrangement uses TRBV7-2 and TRBJ2-3, with no clear D. V lost 3 bases and J 3 bases, leaving 4 bases between the germline ends. The CDR3 sequence is 12 residues long. From germline, CDR1 is SGHTA and CDR2 FQGNSA. This chain's CDR3 is CASSFVTDTQYF. The CDR3 DNA is TGTGCCAGCAGCTTCGTAACAGATACGCAGTATTTT.

This rearrangement joins TRBV28 to TRBJ2-1; TRBD2 is a possible D gene (6 bases). V was cut by 7 bases and J by 2 bases, with 15 bases left in between. From germline, CDR1 is MDHEN and CDR2 SYDVKM. The CDR3 length is 15 residues. DNA for the CDR3: TGTGCCAGCACCGTTCGAGGAGGGGCCTACAATGAGCAGTTCTTC. Residues: CASTVRGGAYNEQFF.

This clonotype was counted between two and nine times. CDR3 DNA: TGCGCCAGTAATAGCGGGAGGGCTTCGGCTAGCACAGATACGCAGTATTTT. This translates into CASNSGRASASTDTQYF. The chain joins TRBV5-1 to TRBJ2-3; 11 positions agree with TRBD2. This CDR3 is 17 amino acids long. Germline trimming cut 8 bases from V and 0 bases from J; bases unmatched to any gene: 11. Germline-derived CDR1 and CDR2 are SGHRS and YFSETQ.

The V call is TRBV6-2 or TRBV6-3, the J call TRBJ2-7; the match to TRBD2 covers 10 bases. Germline V lookup: CDR1 MNHEY, CDR2 SVGEGT. V dropped 6 bases and J dropped 3; count of bases not matched to a gene: 2. The length of the CDR3 is 13 residues. The CDR3 nucleotides are TGTGCCAGCAGGCCTAGCGGGGGCTACGAGCAGTACTTC. Its protein is CASRPSGGYEQYF.

This clonotype was seen a few times. The rearrangement links TRBV4-1 to TRBJ2-7, with D possibly called TRBD1 or TRBD2 (5 bases each). The CDR3 is 15 amino acids. The germline V gene encodes CDR1 MGHRA and CDR2 YSYEKL. Trimming cost V 0 bases and J 4 bases, with 13 bases left between them. Here the CDR3 reads CASSQEGPGAYEQYF. The CDR3 DNA sequence: TGCGCCAGCAGCCAAGAGGGCCCCGGGGCGTACGAGCAGTACTTC.

This clonotype was observed a handful of times. The chain is built from TRBV4-1 and TRBJ1-6; D remains unclear. V gave up 1 base and J gave up 8 bases, with 18 bases separating them. The CDR3 sequence is 17 residues long. The germline V gene encodes CDR1 MGHRA and CDR2 YSYEKL. In DNA form, the CDR3 reads TGCGCCAGCAGCCAAGTGATTCGGGCCCGGGTAGATTCACCCCTCCACTTT. Protein sequence: CASSQVIRARVDSPLHF.

This clonotype was seen only a few times. This chain links TRBV10-1 with TRBJ2-7, with D possibly TRBD2 on 6 matching bases. The germline V and J ends were trimmed by 0 bases and 9 bases, with 9 bases remaining between them. The CDR3 covers 12 residues. Germline loops: CDR1 WNHNN, CDR2 SYGVQD (reference sequence). The CDR3 DNA is TGCGCCAGCAGTGAGTCGGGGGGAGGGCAGTACTTC. As protein: CASSESGGGQYF.

The sample holds a few counts of this clonotype. The J gene is TRBJ2-3, the V gene TRBV14; D is ambiguous. Trimming left V 7 bases short and J 2 bases short, with 10 bases between. Germline CDR1 SGHDN, CDR2 FVKESK. The CDR3 runs to 13 residues. The CDR3 DNA is TGTGCCAGCACGGCGGTGATCACAGATACGCAGTATTTT. Translating gives CASTAVITDTQYF.

There are many counts of this clonotype. The chain carries TRBV29-1 and TRBJ2-4, with a weak D call TRBD1 (6 bases). The CDR3 extends over 13 amino acids. The ends were cut back, 6 bases at V and 0 bases at J, with 9 bases in the middle. In germline, CDR1 is SQVTM, CDR2 ANQGSEA. The CDR3 sequence is CSVEGVAKNIQYF. The CDR3 bases are TGCAGCGTCGAGGGGGTAGCCAAAAACATTCAGTACTTC.

This clonotype was counted between two and nine times. The chain joins TRBV3-1 to TRBJ2-1, with D possibly matching TRBD2 (6 bases). Germline V CDR1 and CDR2: LGHDT, YNNKEL (reference sequence). The V end was cut by 1 base, the J end by 4 bases, with 17 bases between. The CDR3 sequence is 17 residues long. Here the CDR3 reads CASSQAGRGGAYNEQFF. CDR3 coding DNA: TGTGCCAGCAGCCAAGCAGGTAGAGGCGGGGCATACAATGAGCAGTTCTTC.

This clonotype was observed many times. The V call is TRBV24-1, the J call TRBJ1-1; 7 positions match TRBD1. The junction had 9 bases not matched to a gene; V was cut back by 0 bases and J by 0 bases. This CDR3 has 18 amino acids. Germline V CDR1 and CDR2: KGHDR, SFDVKD. The CDR3 nucleotides are TGTGCCACCAGTGATTTGAAGGGGGCGAATTTCATGAACACTGAAGCTTTCTTT. As protein: CATSDLKGANFMNTEAFF.

In its sample, this clonotype was seen a few times. The V gene is TRBV10-3, the J gene TRBJ2-5, with D unclear. CDR3 length: 13 residues. Trimming left V 6 bases short and J 2 bases short, with 10 bases between. Per germline, CDR1 ENHRY and CDR2 SYGVKD. The CDR3 DNA reads TGTGCCATCAGCAGGAACCAACAAGAGACCCAGTACTTC. Translated, it gives CAISRNQQETQYF.

This clonotype was recorded at least ten times. The gene calls are TRBV6-2 or TRBV6-3 and TRBJ2-1, with TRBD2 identical over 10 bases. Germline trimming cut 0 bases from V and 4 bases from J; bases unmatched to any gene: 15. Germline lookup yields CDR1 MNHEY and CDR2 SVGEGT. The CDR3 length is 20 residues. CDR3: CASSYSALAGVEEVYNEQFF. For the CDR3, the DNA is TGTGCCAGCAGTTACTCGGCGCTAGCGGGAGTCGAAGAGGTGTACAATGAGCAGTTCTTC.

With regard to this clonotype: A clone one base away is much larger, so this may be a read error. V is TRBV5-1 and J is TRBJ1-1; D uncertain. Looked up from germline, CDR1 is SGHRS and CDR2 is YFSETQ. With 4 bases removed from V and 0 bases from J, the gap between germline ends came to 10 bases. The CDR3 is 14 residues long. The CDR3 protein is CASSTGGVNTEAFF. CDR3 DNA: TGCGCCAGCAGCACCGGCGGGGTGAACACTGAAGCTTTCTTT. Based on the CDR3 plus reference TRBV5-1 and TRBJ1-1, the full variable domain is KAGVTQTPRYLIKTRGQQVTLSCSPISGHRSVSWYQQTPGQGLQFLFEYFSETQRNKGNFPGRFSGRQFSNSRSEMNVSTLELGDSALYLCASSTGGVNTEAFFGQGTRLTVV.

This clonotype was seen a few times. The chain couples TRBV7-9 to TRBJ2-1, with TRBD2 identical over 14 bases. Trimming cost V 5 bases and J 6 bases; bases outside gene matches: 6. The length of the CDR3 is 16 residues. Germline assignment: CDR1 SEHNR and CDR2 FQNEAQ (reference sequence). The DNA for the CDR3 is TGTGCCAGCAGCCCGGGGGGACTAGCGGGGGTCAATGAGCAGTTCTTC. The encoded protein is CASSPGGLAGVNEQFF.

The chain carries TRBV20-1 and TRBJ1-6, with 7 bases fitting TRBD1. V gave up 0 bases and J gave up 14 bases; unmatched junction bases: 7. Germline V CDR1 and CDR2: DFQATT, SNEGSKA (reference sequence). CDR3 length: 13 amino acids. For the CDR3, the DNA is TGCAGTGCTAGAGAAGAAAACAGGGGTTCCCTCCACTTT. Its protein product is CSAREENRGSLHF.

The genes are TRBV7-2 and TRBJ2-3; 7 bases agree with TRBD2. Germline CDR1 SGHTA, CDR2 FQGNSA. With V trimmed by 7 bases and J by 5 bases, 9 bases remained unmatched. This CDR3 region has 14 residues. This CDR3 reads CASKHGIAGDTQYF. CDR3 sequence (DNA): TGTGCCAGCAAGCATGGGATAGCGGGAGATACGCAGTATTTT.

This clonotype has only a few counts. J is TRBJ2-3 and V is TRBV5-1, with 14 nucleotides matching TRBD2. The CDR3 has 17 amino acids. CDR1 and CDR2 from the germline V gene are SGHRS and YFSETQ. J gave up 3 bases and V 4 bases, and 7 bases lay outside the gene matches. CDR3 loop: CASSTGTSGSGTDTQYF. In DNA form, the CDR3 reads TGCGCCAGCAGCACTGGGACTAGCGGGAGTGGGACAGATACGCAGTATTTT.